These 28 T cell receptor beta chains were all obtained from the same sample, sequenced in a study of chronic HIV infection and antiretroviral therapy. TCRdb re-called the 5' RACE reads through MiXCR, storing one row per CDR3 protein. Of around 30,000 distinct CDR3 sequences in the sample, more than 7.5% were seen once. The sample taken for sequencing was peripheral blood. The receptors stem from an adult who had HIV and had not received antiretroviral therapy, or was an uninfected healthy control (not recorded which).

The DNA of the CDR3 is TGCGCCAGCAGCTTGGAGGGACAGCTCAATTCACCCCTCCACTTT. It codes for CASSLEGQLNSPLHF. V and J are TRBV5-1 and TRBJ1-6; 7 nucleotides match TRBD1. The CDR3 is 15 amino acids. Germline trimming cut 0 bases from V and 7 bases from J; bases unmatched to any gene: 4. CDR1 is SGHRS, CDR2 YFSETQ, per germline.

This clonotype was observed many times. The chain couples TRBV29-1 to TRBJ2-3; 13 positions agree with TRBD2. This CDR3 has 17 residues. V lost 0 bases, J lost 8 bases, and 11 bases stayed unmatched. Germline V gene sequence: CDR1 SQVTM, CDR2 ANQGSEA. The CDR3 nucleotides are TGCAGCGTTGAAGAAGACCCGACTAGCGGGAGGCAGTTTACGCAGTATTTT. As protein: CSVEEDPTSGRQFTQYF.

This clonotype came up once. V is TRBV27 and J is TRBJ1-1; D gene ambiguous. Per the germline V gene, CDR1 is MNHEY and CDR2 is SMNVEV (reference sequence). The ends were cut back, 4 bases at V and 3 bases at J, with 15 bases in the middle. The CDR3 spans 15 residues. The CDR3 DNA follows: TGTGCCAGCAGTTCCTCACTAGGAGGTGACACTGAAGCTTTCTTT. Amino acid sequence: CASSSSLGGDTEAFF.

The V and J genes are TRBV20-1 and TRBJ1-5; no definite D call. CDR1 and CDR2 from the germline V gene are DFQATT and SNEGSKA (reference sequence). Trimming pared 2 bases from V and 5 bases from J, leaving 13 bases between. This CDR3 has 14 residues. The CDR3 DNA is TGCAGTGCTAGAAAGGCAGGTAGTGATCAGCCCCAGCATTTT. Translating it yields CSARKAGSDQPQHF.

This clonotype was recorded many times. The CDR3 DNA reads as TGTGCCAGCCACGGCTCGAACACTGAAGCTTTCTTT. Amino acids: CASHGSNTEAFF. The chain recombines TRBV10-3 with TRBJ1-1; D remains ambiguous. The V end lost 10 bases, the J end lost 1 base, and 10 bases lay between the germline ends. Germline CDR1 is ENHRY and CDR2 is SYGVKD. The CDR3 length is 12 residues.

This clonotype was detected a few times. The chain recombines TRBV27 with TRBJ1-3; D remains ambiguous. The CDR3 spans 15 residues. The V gene lost 0 bases and the J gene lost 0 bases, with 6 bases spanning the gap. Looked up from germline, CDR1 is MNHEY and CDR2 is SMNVEV (reference sequence). The CDR3 DNA reads TGTGCCAGCAGTTTATCCGCAGACTCTGGAAACACCATATATTTT. Protein: CASSLSADSGNTIYF.

In this sample, this clonotype turned up many times. The chain joins TRBV15 to TRBJ2-7; D is possibly TRBD2 (6 bases). There are 15 residues in the CDR3. Germline CDR1 LNHNV, CDR2 YYDKDF (reference sequence). The V gene lost 0 bases and the J gene lost 5 bases, with 14 bases spanning the gap. CDR3 DNA: TGTGCCACCAGCAGAGATCAAGGAGGGAACCACGAGCAGTACTTC. Translated, it gives CATSRDQGGNHEQYF.

This clonotype was detected a few times. V usage is TRBV7-6 and J usage is TRBJ2-3; D perhaps matches TRBD1 (5 bases). Germline V gene data show CDR1 as SGHVS and CDR2 as FNYEAQ. Trimming pared 1 base from V and 2 bases from J, leaving 10 bases between. The CDR3 is 15 residues long. CDR3 residues: CASSLGQSYTDTQYF. In nucleotides, the CDR3 is TGTGCCAGCAGCTTAGGACAGAGCTACACAGATACGCAGTATTTT.

The chain employs TRBV7-8 and TRBJ1-2; D is possibly TRBD1 (6 bases). V was clipped by 2 bases and J by 0 bases, with 10 bases between them. Germline V lookup: CDR1 SGHVS, CDR2 FQNEAQ. The CDR3 sequence is 15 residues long. The CDR3 sequence: CASSLRTVANYGYTF. Here the CDR3 DNA reads TGTGCCAGCAGCTTAAGGACAGTAGCTAACTATGGCTACACCTTC. Together with reference TRBV7-8 and TRBJ1-2, the CDR3 gives the full variable domain: GAGVSQSPRYKVAKRGQDVALRCDPISGHVSLFWYQQALGQGPEFLTYFQNEAQLDKSGLPSDRFFAERPEGSVSTLKIQRTQQEDSAVYLCASSLRTVANYGYTFGSGTRLTVV.

This clonotype was picked up a small number of times. CDR3 sequence: CSVRGGGEGYTF. In DNA form, the CDR3 reads TGCAGCGTTCGGGGAGGAGGGGAGGGCTACACCTTC. This sequence joins TRBV29-1 and TRBJ1-2; weak D call: TRBD1 (5 bases). The CDR3 extends over 12 amino acids. V gave up 5 bases and J gave up 8 bases, with 15 bases separating them. Germline values: CDR1 SQVTM, CDR2 ANQGSEA.

This sequence joins TRBV20-1 and TRBJ1-1; D is undetermined. CDR3 length: 14 amino acids. Germline V lookup: CDR1 DFQATT, CDR2 SNEGSKA (reference sequence). Trimming took 5 bases from V and 1 from J, leaving 14 bases between them. CDR3 in DNA: TGCAGTGCTGGCCTGCGCAGGACGAACACTGAAGCTTTCTTT. Its translation is CSAGLRRTNTEAFF.

The gene calls are TRBV12-3 or TRBV12-4 and TRBJ2-3; D is perhaps TRBD1 (5 bases). The CDR3 is 14 amino acids. Deletions cut 5 bases from V and 4 bases from J, with 13 bases between. In DNA form, the CDR3 reads TGTGCCAGCAGTGACGGAAGGGGTTCAGATACGCAGTATTTT. Its translation is CASSDGRGSDTQYF.

This clonotype was picked up many times. This chain links TRBV13 with TRBJ2-3; 9 bases line up with TRBD2. In germline, CDR1 is PRHDT, CDR2 FYEKMQ (reference sequence). CDR3 length equals 15 residues. Unmatched junction bases numbered 10, after V lost 5 bases and J lost 7 bases. CDR3 sequence (DNA): TGTGCCAGCAGCCTGGAGGGACTAGCCGTATATACGCAGTATTTT. Its protein is CASSLEGLAVYTQYF.

Many counts were recorded for this clonotype. This sequence joins TRBV29-1 and TRBJ2-1; 9 bases match TRBD1. Losses at the gene ends were 5 bases for V and 7 bases for J; bases not matched to a gene: 9. The CDR3 consists of 14 residues. CDR1 and CDR2 (germline): SQVTM, ANQGSEA. The CDR3 DNA follows: TGCAGCGTTCCCGGGACAGGGCATTTAAATGAGCAGTTCTTC. It encodes CSVPGTGHLNEQFF.

The chain links TRBV6-5 to TRBJ2-7; TRBD1 matches 9 bases. This CDR3 spans 14 amino acids. V lost 2 bases, J lost 4 bases, and 3 bases stayed unmatched. CDR1 MNHEY and CDR2 SVGAGI come from the germline V gene. The CDR3 DNA follows: TGTGCCAGCAGTTACGGGACAGGGACTTACGAGCAGTACTTC. Its protein product is CASSYGTGTYEQYF.

This clonotype has a count of ten or more. The chain is built from TRBV7-9 and TRBJ2-1; a weak D match, TRBD1 (7 bases). CDR3 length equals 20 residues. Germline CDR1 and CDR2: SEHNR and FQNEAQ (reference sequence). V lost 5 bases and J lost 2, with 28 bases in between. CDR3 nucleotides: TGTGCCAGCAGCACACCGGACAGGCGCCTGTCGGGACTCACCTACAATGAGCAGTTCTTC. Protein: CASSTPDRRLSGLTYNEQFF.

The V gene is TRBV19, the J gene TRBJ1-5, with TRBD1 as a possible D gene (6 bases). The CDR3 runs 14 residues. Germline CDR1 reads LNHDA; CDR2 reads SQIVND (reference sequence). The ends were cut back, 5 bases at V and 5 bases at J, with 13 bases in the middle. CDR3 nucleotides: TGTGCCAGTAGTTGGCAGGGGACGGATCAGCCCCAGCATTTT. It is translated as CASSWQGTDQPQHF.

The gene calls are TRBV4-3 and TRBJ1-1, with a weak D call TRBD1 (5 bases). V lost 2 bases and J lost 1, with 20 bases in between. Germline CDR1 LGHNA, CDR2 YSLEER. This CDR3 is built from 18 residues. The CDR3 DNA is TGCGCCAGCAGCCAAAATAAAATTGAACTGGGGGGGAACACTGAAGCTTTCTTT. Translation: CASSQNKIELGGNTEAFF.

At least ten counts were recorded for this clonotype. The chain couples TRBV29-1 to TRBJ2-3, with D perhaps matching TRBD1 (5 bases). V was shortened by 4 bases and J by 4 bases, with 12 bases between the two germline ends. Germline CDR1 SQVTM, CDR2 ANQGSEA. The CDR3 extends over 13 amino acids. CDR3 DNA sequence: TGCAGCGTTGCCGGCCAGGGTCCAGATACGCAGTATTTT. This translates into CSVAGQGPDTQYF.

This clonotype has at least ten counts. This rearrangement joins TRBV29-1 to TRBJ2-7; a weak D match, TRBD1 (6 bases). CDR1 is SQVTM, CDR2 ANQGSEA, per germline. The CDR3 contains 14 residues. V was cut by 4 bases and J by 0 bases, with 13 bases left in between. CDR3 coding DNA: TGCAGCGTTGTTTCAGGGGTAAGCTCCTACGAGCAGTACTTC. Translating gives CSVVSGVSSYEQYF.

V usage is TRBV4-3 and J usage is TRBJ1-1; unclear D gene. The CDR3 runs 15 residues. Germline-derived CDR1 and CDR2 are LGHNA and YSLEER. V was clipped by 0 bases and J by 1 base, with 9 bases between them. As DNA, the CDR3 is TGCGCCAGCAGCCAAGATTCGCTCGGGAACACTGAAGCTTTCTTT. Its translation: CASSQDSLGNTEAFF.

In its sample, this clonotype was seen many times. The rearrangement joins TRBV4-1 to TRBJ1-1; unclear D gene. The germline V and J ends were trimmed by 5 bases and 3 bases, with 19 bases remaining between them. The CDR3 has 16 residues. CDR1 is MGHRA and CDR2 is YSYEKL in the germline V gene. The chain's CDR3 is CASSKTVGTADTEAFF. The CDR3 DNA reads as TGCGCCAGCAGCAAGACTGTGGGAACTGCGGACACTGAAGCTTTCTTT.

The chain has TRBV5-1 and TRBJ2-7, with D perhaps given as TRBD1 or TRBD2 (5 bases each). Trimming removed 0 bases from V and 3 bases from J, with 10 bases in between. The CDR3 runs 14 residues. Per the germline V gene, CDR1 is SGHRS and CDR2 is YFSETQ. The CDR3 is CASSLAGTNYEQYF. DNA for the CDR3: TGCGCCAGCAGCTTGGCCGGGACCAACTACGAGCAGTACTTC. The whole variable domain, remainder taken from reference TRBV5-1 and TRBJ2-7, is KAGVTQTPRYLIKTRGQQVTLSCSPISGHRSVSWYQQTPGQGLQFLFEYFSETQRNKGNFPGRFSGRQFSNSRSEMNVSTLELGDSALYLCASSLAGTNYEQYFGPGTRLTVT.

Ten or more counts support this clonotype. The rearrangement joins TRBV27 to TRBJ1-5, with D possibly TRBD1 on 5 matching bases. Per germline, CDR1 MNHEY and CDR2 SMNVEV (reference sequence). The CDR3 consists of 15 residues. The ends were cut back, 6 bases at V and 6 bases at J, with 18 bases in the middle. The CDR3 reads CASSRRGVGGQPQHF. The CDR3 DNA is TGTGCCAGCAGCCGTCGAGGGGTAGGTGGTCAGCCCCAGCATTTT.

This clonotype was recorded many times. The DNA of the CDR3 is TGTGCCAGCAGTCAACGAACCGGGACTTCGAACACTGAAGCTTTCTTT. Translating it yields CASSQRTGTSNTEAFF. This rearrangement joins TRBV12-3 or TRBV12-4 to TRBJ1-1, with TRBD1 as a possible D gene (5 bases). V was trimmed by 5 bases and J by 1 base, leaving 17 bases between them. This CDR3 contains 16 residues.

This clonotype occurred many times. The gene calls are TRBV6-6 and TRBJ1-6; 8 nucleotides agree with TRBD1. CDR3 length: 16 residues. Germline V gene sequence: CDR1 MNHNY, CDR2 SVGAGI (reference sequence). Trimming took 6 bases from V and 9 from J; bases not matched to a gene: 13. CDR3 sequence: CASRSRGQDVTSPLHF. The CDR3 nucleotides read TGTGCCAGCAGAAGCCGGGGACAGGACGTAACTTCACCCCTCCACTTT.

The sample holds many counts of this clonotype. This sequence joins TRBV7-6 and TRBJ2-5; D may match TRBD1 or TRBD2 (6 bases each). In germline, CDR1 is SGHVS, CDR2 FNYEAQ. V lost 5 bases and J lost 1, with 11 bases in between. The CDR3 is 14 amino acids. The CDR3: CASSLGGSQETQYF. DNA for the CDR3: TGTGCCAGCAGCCTAGGGGGGTCCCAAGAGACCCAGTACTTC.

This clonotype was recorded many times. V gene TRBV5-1 combines with J gene TRBJ2-3; D perhaps matches TRBD1 (5 bases). V was pared by 5 bases and J by 0 bases, with 16 bases between. Looked up from germline, CDR1 is SGHRS and CDR2 is YFSETQ. The CDR3 runs 16 residues. Written as DNA, the CDR3 is TGCGCCAGCAGTATTTCGGGCAGGGCGAGCACAGATACGCAGTATTTT. Translation: CASSISGRASTDTQYF.